This T cell receptor beta chain was identified during a study of T cells after posttransplantation cyclophosphamide. This clone appeared many times. Its antigen is unidentified. Overall study findings and caveats: TRB overlap between skin or GI tissue T cells and blood was limited. Later post-transplant blood repertoires were often dominated by donor CD8+ memory clones. Recipient CMV seropositivity and CMV reactivation strongly tracked TRB clonality.

The germline V and J ends were trimmed by 7 bases and 5 bases, with 8 bases remaining between them. The germline gives CDR1 MNHEY, CDR2 SVGEGT. The CDR3 has 12 amino acids. Peripheral blood was collected from the related graft donor on the marrow donation day. Some clones are missing from TCRdb's copy, which holds only in-frame ones; the method was immunoSEQ multiplex PCR. In total the sample includes fewer than 35,000 clones, none of them seen once. The origin of this receptor is a woman aged 60-70 years in good health, CMV-negative, and a related stem cell transplant donor. Sequenced sample: PBMCs. The chain employs TRBV6-2 or TRBV6-3 and TRBJ1-4; D is uncertain. The CDR3 bases are TGTGCCAGCACACTACGCAATGAAAAACTGTTTTTT. Translation: CASTLRNEKLFF.